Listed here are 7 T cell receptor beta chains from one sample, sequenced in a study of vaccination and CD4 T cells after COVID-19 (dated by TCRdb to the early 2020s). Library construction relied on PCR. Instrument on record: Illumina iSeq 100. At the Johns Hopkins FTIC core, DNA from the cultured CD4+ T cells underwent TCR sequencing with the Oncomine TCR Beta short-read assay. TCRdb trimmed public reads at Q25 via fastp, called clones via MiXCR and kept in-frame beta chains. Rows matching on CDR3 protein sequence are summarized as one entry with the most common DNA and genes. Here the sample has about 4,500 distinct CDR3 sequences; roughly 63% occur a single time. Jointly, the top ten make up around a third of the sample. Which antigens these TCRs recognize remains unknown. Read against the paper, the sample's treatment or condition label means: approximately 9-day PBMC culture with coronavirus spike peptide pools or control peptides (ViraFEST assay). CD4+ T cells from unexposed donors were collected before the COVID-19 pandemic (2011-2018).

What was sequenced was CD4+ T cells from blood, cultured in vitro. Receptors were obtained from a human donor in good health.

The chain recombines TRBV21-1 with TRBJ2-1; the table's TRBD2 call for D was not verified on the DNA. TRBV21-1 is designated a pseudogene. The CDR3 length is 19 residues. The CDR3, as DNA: TGTGCCAGCAGCAAACCTCCACTAGCGGGCGGGAGCTCCTACAATGAGCAGTTCTTC. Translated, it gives CASSKPPLAGGSSYNEQFF.

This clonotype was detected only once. The CDR3 reads CASSAARETQYF. As DNA, the CDR3 is TGCGCCAGCAGTGCGGCTCGGGAGACCCAGTACTTC. The chain employs TRBV10-2 and TRBJ2-5; D is unclear. The CDR3 is 12 amino acids. Between the trimmed V and J ends, which lost 4 bases and 5 bases, there was a span of 8 bases. Germline V gene lookup returns CDR1 WSHSY and CDR2 SAAADI.

CDR3 amino acids: CAISQGGLHTGELFF. In nucleotides, the CDR3 is TGTGCCATCAGTCAAGGGGGACTCCACACCGGGGAGCTGTTTTTT. This rearrangement joins TRBV10-3 to TRBJ2-2, with D perhaps given as TRBD1 or TRBD2 (6 bases each). Per germline, CDR1 ENHRY and CDR2 SYGVKD. The CDR3 loop spans 15 amino acids. V dropped 5 bases and J dropped 3 bases, with 13 bases sitting between them.

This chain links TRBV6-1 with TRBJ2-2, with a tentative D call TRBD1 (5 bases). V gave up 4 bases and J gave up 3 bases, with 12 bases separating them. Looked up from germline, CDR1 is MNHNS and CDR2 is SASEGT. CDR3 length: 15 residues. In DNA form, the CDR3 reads TGTGCCAGCAGTGGGGGCTGGGTGGACACCGGGGAGCTGTTTTTT. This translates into CASSGGWVDTGELFF.

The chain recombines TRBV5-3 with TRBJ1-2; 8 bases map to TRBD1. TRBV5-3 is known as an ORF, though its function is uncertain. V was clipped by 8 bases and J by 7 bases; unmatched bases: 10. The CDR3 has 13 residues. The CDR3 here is CASSKDRDSGYTF. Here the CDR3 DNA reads TGTGCCAGCAGCAAGGACAGGGATAGTGGCTACACCTTC.

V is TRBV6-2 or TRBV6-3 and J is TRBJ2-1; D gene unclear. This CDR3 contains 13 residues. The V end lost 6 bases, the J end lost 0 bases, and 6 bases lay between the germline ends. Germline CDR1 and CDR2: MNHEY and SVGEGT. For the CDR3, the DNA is TGTGCCAGCAGGGATAGCTCCTACAATGAGCAGTTCTTC. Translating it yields CASRDSSYNEQFF.

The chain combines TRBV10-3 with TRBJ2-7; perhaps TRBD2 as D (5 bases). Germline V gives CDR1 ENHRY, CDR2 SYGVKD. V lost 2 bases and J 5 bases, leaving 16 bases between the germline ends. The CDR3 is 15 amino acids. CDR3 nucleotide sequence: TGTGCCATCAGTGAGACGGTCCAGCGGTCCCACGAGCAGTACTTC. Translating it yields CAISETVQRSHEQYF.